Presented here are 3 T cell receptor beta chains from one specimen sequenced in a study of Tregs in tolerant kidney transplant recipients. The protocol was immunoSEQ multiplex PCR, while the TCRdb copy is restricted to in-frame clones and leaves out a portion. The listing records roughly 53,000 clones. Here the sequenced sample was CD4+ T cells from blood, taken before the transplant. Receptors were obtained from a human donor who received a combined kidney and bone marrow transplant.

For this clone: With the read ending 3 residues before the CDR3 end, the germline J gene is used to fill in that end. This chain uses TRBV19 with TRBJ1-5, with 10 positions matching TRBD1. V was clipped by 6 bases and J by 5 bases; unmatched bases: 16. Germline CDR1 is LNHDA and CDR2 is SQIVND (reference sequence). The CDR3 covers 18 residues. The CDR3 bases that were read are TGTGCCAGTAGACAACCCGGGACAGGGGACTATAGGGATCAGCCC. It translates to CASRQPGTGDYRDQP. The full CDR3 protein is CASRQPGTGDYRDQPQHF.

As concerns this clone: The read is 3 residues too short to cover the CDR3 end, so that end is filled in from the germline J gene. V is TRBV7-9 and J is TRBJ2-2; 8 bases match TRBD1. Germline V gene data show CDR1 as SEHNR and CDR2 as FQNEAQ (reference sequence). CDR3 size: 15 residues. The V segment lost 6 bases and the J segment 4 bases; nucleotides outside the gene matches: 7. The CDR3 reads CASSRRTGPTGELFF. The sequenced part of the CDR3 DNA is TGTGCCAGCAGTCGCAGGACAGGGCCCACCGGGGAG. The full variable domain, its missing parts supplied by reference TRBV7-9 and TRBJ2-2, is DTGVSQNPRHKITKRGQNVTFRCDPISEHNRLYWYRQTLGQGPEFLTYFQNEAQLEKSRLLSDRFSAERPKGSFSTLEIQRTEQGDSAMYLCASSRRTGPTGELFFGEGSRLTVL.

About this clone itself: The read halts 3 residues ahead of the CDR3 end, with the missing end drawn from the germline J gene. The gene calls are TRBV5-6 and TRBJ2-3; TRBD1 matches at 8 bases. The V segment lost 4 bases and the J segment 5 bases; nucleotides outside the gene matches: 6. Germline V gene data show CDR1 as SGHDT and CDR2 as YYEEEE. This CDR3 has 14 residues. The sequenced CDR3 bases are TGTGCCAGCAGCCGGACAGGGATCGGAGATACG. Protein sequence: CASSRTGIGDT. The whole CDR3 protein reads CASSRTGIGDTQYF. The variable domain in full, completed from reference TRBV5-6 and TRBJ2-3, reads DAGVTQSPTHLIKTRGQQVTLRCSPKSGHDTVSWYQQALGQGPQFIFQYYEEEERQRGNFPDRFSGHQFPNYSSELNVNALLLGDSALYLCASSRTGIGDTQYFGPGTRLTVL.